Here is one TCR beta chain with its context. The data were obtained in a study of shared clonotypes between healthy human individuals. This was a deep-level run. Authors' methods: Quality scores were absent from the junction-only immunoSEQ sequences, so filtering differed. Generated by immunoSEQ multiplex PCR, the TCRdb table keeps only in-frame clones and is missing some. The V and J calls and the clone size are those of that table, but D and trimming were determined from the DNA. The top ten clones hold about 1.5% of a sample with some 980,000 clones, over 75% of them seen once. The CDR3 loop spans 14 amino acids. The V gene lost 6 bases and the J gene lost 8 bases, with 19 bases spanning the gap. The germline gives CDR1 MNHNS, CDR2 SASEGT.

The sequence was obtained from a man aged 18-30 years in good health. J is TRBJ1-1 and V is TRBV6-1, with D perhaps matching TRBD1 (5 bases). Sequencing was done on a sample of memory CD4+ T cells sorted from blood. The subset was: CD45RA-negative fraction. In DNA form, the CDR3 reads TGTGCCAGCAGCTTAGACAGAGCGACCCTGGAAGCTTTCTTT. Amino acid sequence: CASSLDRATLEAFF.